This T cell receptor (beta chain) is from a study of cytomegalovirus exposure and HLA in healthy donors. Study-wide background: The approximately 120 validation repertoires matched the approximately 700 first-cohort repertoires in platform, a later analysis reported.

Germline values: CDR1 WSHSY, CDR2 SAAADI. This CDR3 comprises 12 residues. Trimming took 6 bases from V and 6 from J; bases not matched to a gene: 3. This clone appeared a few times. Profiled with immunoSEQ multiplex PCR; TCRdb holds only in-frame clones, not every one. The sample comprises 250,000 to 300,000 clones, nearly 90% of which are singletons, and less than 0.4% rests with the top ten. Sequences were obtained from PBMCs. The chain uses TRBV10-2 and TRBJ2-7, with 9 bases matching TRBD1. The receptor was derived from a woman under 30 in good health and CMV-seronegative. CDR3 sequence reads: CASRGTGREQYF. CDR3 sequence (DNA): TGCGCCAGCAGGGGGACAGGGCGCGAGCAGTACTTC.